Listed here is a single T cell receptor beta chain. The source of the sample is a study of T cell responses to AZD1222 COVID-19 vaccine. CDR1 is SGHRS and CDR2 is YFSETQ in the germline V gene. V lost 3 bases to trimming and J lost 5 bases, with 15 bases between them. The CDR3 consists of 15 residues. Sequencing used immunoSEQ multiplex PCR; TCRdb keeps in-frame clones, though not all of them. This sample has around 87,000 clones, with 86% found just once. The sequence came from an adult in good health. This chain connects TRBV5-1 to TRBJ1-3; unclear D gene. The material was peripheral blood, obtained on day 0 of AZD1222 vaccination. In DNA form, the CDR3 reads TGCGCCAGCAGCTCGGTCCCTGGAGAGAGAAACACCATATATTTT. Its translation: CASSSVPGERNTIYF.